This TCR beta chain stems from a study of T cell responses to AZD1222 COVID-19 vaccine. The overall study: Second doses were pooled across both intervals (about 4 or about 12 weeks).

Study-level results: Once two AZD1222 doses were given, Spike-specific TCR breadth and depth went up.

V lost 5 bases to trimming and J lost 7 bases, with 12 bases between them. The CDR3 runs 14 residues. CDR1 and CDR2 (germline): SGHAT, FQDESV (reference sequence). With regard to this clone: The antigen is undetermined.

TCRdb's copy holds only in-frame clones and misses some; the assay was immunoSEQ multiplex PCR. The data hold 140,000 to 150,000 clones, with approximately 88% observed a single time. Specimen: peripheral blood, collected on day 0 of AZD1222 vaccination. The rearrangement links TRBV11-1 to TRBJ1-6; no definite D call. The TCR comes from an adult in good health. DNA for the CDR3: TGTGCCAGCAGCCTCAGCGGCGGCAATTCACCCCTCCACTTT. The encoded protein is CASSLSGGNSPLHF. The variable domain in full, with the rest retrieved from reference TRBV11-1 and TRBJ1-6, is EAEVAQSPRYKITEKSQAVAFWCDPISGHATLYWYRQILGQGPELLVQFQDESVVDDSQLPKDRFSAERLKGVDSTLKIQPAELGDSAMYLCASSLSGGNSPLHFGNGTRLTVT.